The 22 T cell receptor beta chains in this list originate from one sample, sequenced in a study of blood T cell repertoires in COVID-19 (dated by TCRdb to 2019 to 2021). The library was prepared using the immunoSEQ multiplex PCR assay. TCRdb's version of the immuneACCESS table is confined to in-frame rearrangements and falls short of the full clone set. An unresolved V gene accounts for under half of the shortfall where checked; the remainder is of unknown origin. For this sample there are 98,000 or so clones; just under 85% appear just once. The ten largest clones represent 3% to 4% of the sample. The specimen was peripheral blood. These receptors originate from a woman of 80 years or more with active or convalescent COVID-19.

This CDR3 is CASSLGLGQTNTEAFF. CDR3 nucleotide sequence: TGCGCCAGCAGCCTGGGGTTGGGACAGACTAACACTGAAGCTTTCTTT. This sequence joins TRBV5-1 and TRBJ1-1; 7 bases fit TRBD1. The CDR3 is 16 amino acids. Trimming at V came to 4 bases and at J to 2 bases, leaving 11 bases not matched to a gene. Germline V CDR1 and CDR2: SGHRS, YFSETQ.

This clone was seen a single time. This chain links TRBV9 with TRBJ2-3, with TRBD2 matching over 8 bases. CDR3 length equals 17 residues. CDR1 and CDR2 (germline): SGDLS, YYNGEE. The ends lost 0 bases at V and 1 base at J; junction bases unmatched: 7. The CDR3 sequence is CASSVGHRREGTDTQYF. CDR3 sequence (DNA): TGTGCCAGCAGCGTAGGACATAGGCGGGAGGGCACAGATACGCAGTATTTT.

This chain joins TRBV9 and TRBJ2-7; D is uncertain. Germline CDR1 SGDLS, CDR2 YYNGEE. V lost 4 bases and J lost 3, with 14 bases in between. The CDR3 is 14 residues long. CDR3 amino acids: CASSLFTANYEQYF. The CDR3, as DNA: TGTGCCAGCAGCCTTTTCACAGCAAACTACGAGCAGTACTTC.

The V gene is TRBV25-1, the J gene TRBJ1-1; a weak D match, TRBD1 (5 bases). Germline values: CDR1 MGHDK, CDR2 SYGVNS. The germline V and J ends were trimmed by 4 bases and 2 bases, with 14 bases remaining between them. The CDR3 is made up of 15 amino acids. The CDR3 loop is CASSAPGLINTEAFF. The CDR3 region has the DNA TGTGCCAGCAGTGCCCCGGGACTCATTAACACTGAAGCTTTCTTT.

The chain links TRBV7-9 to TRBJ2-3; 13 nucleotides line up with TRBD2. CDR3 length equals 16 residues. Germline CDR1 SEHNR, CDR2 FQNEAQ (reference sequence). The ends lost 5 bases at V and 4 bases at J; junction bases unmatched: 6. CDR3 in amino acids: CASSPTSGGAADTQYF. As DNA, the CDR3 is TGTGCCAGCAGCCCAACTAGCGGGGGGGCAGCAGATACGCAGTATTTT.

This clone showed up just a few times. The CDR3 DNA sequence: TGTGCCAGCAGCTCAGACGCGGGACTAGTATCTAGCAATGAGCAGTTCTTC. This translates into CASSSDAGLVSSNEQFF. V usage is TRBV7-2 and J usage is TRBJ2-1, with 8 nucleotides matching TRBD2. Per the germline V gene, CDR1 is SGHTA and CDR2 is FQGNSA. The CDR3 extends over 17 amino acids. The trim removed 4 bases at V and 6 bases at J, leaving 14 bases unmatched.

V is TRBV2 and J is TRBJ2-7; 7 nucleotides agree with TRBD1. There are 13 residues in the CDR3. V shed 6 bases, J shed 6 bases, and the junction held 8 bases outside the gene matches. Germline V lookup: CDR1 SNHLY, CDR2 FYNNEI. CDR3 in DNA: TGTGCCAGCAGCTTGACAGGGTTTGGCGAGCAGTACTTC. As protein: CASSLTGFGEQYF.

V usage is TRBV5-4 and J usage is TRBJ1-4, with 8 bases fitting TRBD1. CDR1 SGHNT and CDR2 YYREEE come from the germline V gene (reference sequence). The CDR3 covers 14 residues. The trim removed 4 bases at V and 8 bases at J, leaving 7 bases unmatched. The CDR3 spells CASSGPTGEEKLFF. CDR3 bases: TGTGCCAGCAGCGGACCGACAGGGGAAGAAAAACTGTTTTTT.

V gene TRBV28 combines with J gene TRBJ1-2; tentatively, D is TRBD1 (6 bases). V lost 11 bases and J lost 5, with 12 bases in between. The CDR3 has 11 residues. Germline CDR1 is MDHEN and CDR2 is SYDVKM. The CDR3 spells CAASGAYGYTF. DNA of the CDR3: TGTGCCGCCTCAGGGGCATATGGCTACACCTTC.

The gene calls are TRBV2 and TRBJ1-4, with 9 bases identical to TRBD1. Germline V lookup: CDR1 SNHLY, CDR2 FYNNEI. Unmatched junction bases numbered 3, after V lost 7 bases and J lost 0 bases. The CDR3 length is 15 residues. CDR3 DNA: TGTGCCAGCAAAAGACAGGGGGCAACTAATGAAAAACTGTTTTTT. Translating gives CASKRQGATNEKLFF.

This clone was seen a handful of times. The J gene is TRBJ1-1, the V gene TRBV27, with D perhaps TRBD1 (6 bases). Per germline, CDR1 MNHEY and CDR2 SMNVEV (reference sequence). Between the trimmed V and J ends, which lost 6 bases and 1 base, there was a span of 12 bases. The CDR3 spans 14 residues. CDR3 bases: TGTGCCAGCAGCGAATACAGGGAGAACACTGAAGCTTTCTTT. This gives the protein CASSEYRENTEAFF.

The V gene is TRBV20-1, the J gene TRBJ1-5; 7 bases map to TRBD1. V lost 3 bases, J lost 0 bases, and 5 bases stayed unmatched. The CDR3 spans 15 residues. Germline-derived CDR1 and CDR2 are DFQATT and SNEGSKA (reference sequence). CDR3 in amino acids: CSASRGRNSNQPQHF. CDR3 nucleotide sequence: TGCAGTGCTAGTAGGGGGCGTAATAGCAATCAGCCCCAGCATTTT.

This clone has a handful of counts. The chain joins TRBV5-6 to TRBJ2-7; 13 nucleotides match TRBD2. This CDR3 is 16 amino acids long. Germline CDR1 and CDR2: SGHDT and YYEEEE. V dropped 4 bases and J dropped 7; count of bases not matched to a gene: 11. The CDR3 nucleotides are TGTGCCAGCAGCCCCCTACGGACTAGCGGGAGTGGTGAGCAGTACTTC. Translated: CASSPLRTSGSGEQYF.

The chain joins TRBV28 to TRBJ1-2; 10 bases agree with TRBD1. V was pared by 5 bases and J by 4 bases, with 10 bases of the junction left unmatched. The CDR3 consists of 16 residues. The V gene's germline CDR1 is MDHEN and CDR2 SYDVKM. CDR3 nucleotides: TGTGCCAGCAGTCCGGGGACAGGGGCGATGGTCTATGGCTACACCTTC. As protein: CASSPGTGAMVYGYTF.

The chain recombines TRBV28 with TRBJ2-1, with 13 nucleotides matching TRBD2. Trimming removed 4 bases from V and 3 bases from J; junction bases left unmatched: 9. Germline-derived CDR1 and CDR2 are MDHEN and SYDVKM. The CDR3 is made up of 18 amino acids. The CDR3 reads CASSSTLWTSGSYNEQFF. The CDR3 bases are TGTGCCAGCAGTTCCACCCTATGGACTAGCGGGAGCTACAATGAGCAGTTCTTC.

This chain connects TRBV5-4 to TRBJ1-2; tentatively, D is TRBD1 (5 bases). Trimming cost V 4 bases and J 2 bases, with 18 bases left between them. Germline V lookup: CDR1 SGHNT, CDR2 YYREEE (reference sequence). The CDR3 is made up of 16 amino acids. The CDR3 DNA sequence: TGTGCCAGCAGCCCGCCGGGGGAGGGGCCCAACTATGGCTACACCTTC. Amino acids: CASSPPGEGPNYGYTF.

The V call is TRBV28, the J call TRBJ1-5; a weak D match, TRBD1 (6 bases). V lost 6 bases and J 4 bases, leaving 13 bases between the germline ends. Germline V gene data show CDR1 as MDHEN and CDR2 as SYDVKM. The CDR3 runs 14 residues. The CDR3 DNA reads as TGTGCCAGCAGCCAGGACAGAACTAATCAGCCCCAGCATTTT. The encoded protein is CASSQDRTNQPQHF.

J is TRBJ1-3 and V is TRBV5-1; 7 bases are a match to TRBD1. Germline lookup yields CDR1 SGHRS and CDR2 YFSETQ. The CDR3 extends over 16 amino acids. Trimming took 4 bases from V and 11 from J; bases not matched to a gene: 18. The DNA of the CDR3 is TGCGCCAGCAGCCCATTTAACGGGGCAGGGGGTGACCCCATATATTTT. It specifies CASSPFNGAGGDPIYF.

The gene calls are TRBV12-3 or TRBV12-4 and TRBJ2-3; D not certain. V lost 6 bases and J lost 4, with 11 bases in between. The CDR3 has 13 amino acids. This CDR3 is CASRFRVPDTQYF. The DNA of the CDR3 is TGTGCCAGCAGGTTCCGGGTTCCAGATACGCAGTATTTT.

This rearrangement joins TRBV5-5 to TRBJ1-5, with a weak D call TRBD1 (6 bases). The CDR3 runs to 15 residues. V lost 0 bases and J lost 3, with 10 bases in between. Germline V gene lookup returns CDR1 SGHKS and CDR2 YYEKEE (reference sequence). The CDR3 sequence is CASSLEGDANQPQHF. In DNA, the CDR3 is TGTGCCAGCAGCTTGGAGGGGGATGCCAATCAGCCCCAGCATTTT.

To note about this clone: Other DNA sequences in the same sample also yield this CDR3. The V call is TRBV5-1, the J call TRBJ1-6; TRBD1 aligns across 8 bases. Germline-derived CDR1 and CDR2 are SGHRS and YFSETQ. The CDR3 sequence is 14 residues long. V shed 2 bases and J 7 bases; nucleotides not matched to a gene: 2. This chain's CDR3 is CASSLGTGNSPLHF. CDR3 nucleotide sequence: TGCGCCAGCAGCTTAGGGACAGGCAATTCACCCCTCCACTTT.

The gene calls are TRBV3-1 (or the pseudogene TRBV3-2) and TRBJ2-5, with D maybe TRBD2 (6 bases). Germline-derived CDR1 and CDR2 are LGHDT and YNNKEL (reference sequence). The CDR3 is made up of 15 amino acids. Trimming took off 4 bases at V and 5 bases at J, with 17 bases between the two ends. CDR3 protein: CASSRARGPRETQYF. CDR3 DNA sequence: TGTGCCAGCAGCCGGGCGCGGGGCCCACGGGAGACCCAGTACTTC.